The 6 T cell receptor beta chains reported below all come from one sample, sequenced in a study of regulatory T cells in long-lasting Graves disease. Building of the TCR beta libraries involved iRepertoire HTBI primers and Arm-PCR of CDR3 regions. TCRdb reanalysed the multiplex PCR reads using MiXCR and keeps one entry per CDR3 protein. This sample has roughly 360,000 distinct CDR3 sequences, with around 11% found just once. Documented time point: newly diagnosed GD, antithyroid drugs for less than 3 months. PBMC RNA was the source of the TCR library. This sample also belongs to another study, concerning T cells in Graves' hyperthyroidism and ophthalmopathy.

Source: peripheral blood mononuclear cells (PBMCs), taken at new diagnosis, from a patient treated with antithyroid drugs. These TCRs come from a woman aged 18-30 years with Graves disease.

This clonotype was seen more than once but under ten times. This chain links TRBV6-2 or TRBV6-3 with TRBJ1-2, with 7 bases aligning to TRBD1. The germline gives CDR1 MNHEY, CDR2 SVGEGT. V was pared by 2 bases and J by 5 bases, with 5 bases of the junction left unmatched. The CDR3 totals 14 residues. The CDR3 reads CASSYNRDSYGYTF. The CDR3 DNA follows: TGTGCCAGCAGTTACAACCGGGACAGTTATGGCTACACCTTC.

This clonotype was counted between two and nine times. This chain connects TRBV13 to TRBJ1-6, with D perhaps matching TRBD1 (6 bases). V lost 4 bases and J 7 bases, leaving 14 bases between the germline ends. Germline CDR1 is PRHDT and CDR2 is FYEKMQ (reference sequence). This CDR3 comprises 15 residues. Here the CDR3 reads CASSSVGGENSPLHF. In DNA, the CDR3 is TGTGCCAGCAGCTCCGTGGGGGGCGAAAATTCACCCCTCCACTTT.

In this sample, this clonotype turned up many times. The CDR3 DNA reads TGTGCCAGCAGCTCGGTACGAGAGGGCCCGAGGACTGAAGCTTTCTTT. Translation: CASSSVREGPRTEAFF. The chain couples TRBV11-2 to TRBJ1-1; D is undetermined. From germline, CDR1 is SGHAT and CDR2 FQNNGV. This CDR3 region has 16 residues. V dropped 4 bases and J dropped 5 bases, with 20 bases sitting between them.

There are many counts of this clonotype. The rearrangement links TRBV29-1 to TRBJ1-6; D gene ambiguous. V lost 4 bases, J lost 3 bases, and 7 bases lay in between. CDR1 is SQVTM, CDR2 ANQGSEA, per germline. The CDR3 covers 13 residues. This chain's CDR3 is CSVAEFYNSPLHF. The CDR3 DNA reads TGCAGCGTTGCCGAGTTCTATAATTCACCCCTCCACTTT.

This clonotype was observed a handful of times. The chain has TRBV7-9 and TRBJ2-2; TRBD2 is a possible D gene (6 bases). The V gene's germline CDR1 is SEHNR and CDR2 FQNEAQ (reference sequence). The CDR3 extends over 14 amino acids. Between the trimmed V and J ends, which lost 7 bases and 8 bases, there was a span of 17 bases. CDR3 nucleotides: TGTGCCAGCACCGGCATCGCGGGAACGGGGGAGCTGTTTTTT. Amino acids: CASTGIAGTGELFF.

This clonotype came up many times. CDR3: CASSLEVSGALQFF. In nucleotides, the CDR3 is TGTGCCAGCAGCTTAGAGGTTAGCGGGGCCCTGCAGTTCTTC. The chain uses TRBV7-2 and TRBJ2-1; 8 bases fit TRBD2. V dropped 1 base and J dropped 12; count of bases not matched to a gene: 8. Germline V lookup: CDR1 SGHTA, CDR2 FQGNSA. The CDR3 length is 14 residues.